Listed here are 25 T cell receptor beta chains from one sample, sequenced in a study of blood T cells in healthy people across ages. It was with a sample-barcoded 5' primer and a J-beta primer mix that a second PCR of roughly 7 to 12 cycles was run. TCRdb re-called the 5' RACE reads through MiXCR, storing one row per CDR3 protein. Of 1.5 million to 2 million distinct CDR3 sequences in the sample, about two fifths were seen once. The sequenced material came from blood. These receptors were obtained from a human donor in good health.

The CDR3 DNA sequence: TGTGCCAGCAGTTTGCAGACCCGAGAGACCCAGTACTTC. It yields the protein CASSLQTRETQYF. This chain connects TRBV12-3 or TRBV12-4 to TRBJ2-5, with D hard to call. The germline V and J ends were trimmed by 3 bases and 4 bases, with 9 bases remaining between them. The CDR3 runs to 13 residues.

This clonotype has just one count. CDR3 in amino acids: CASSLDVRAYGYTF. In DNA form, the CDR3 reads TGTGCCAGCAGCTTAGATGTCAGGGCCTATGGCTACACCTTC. This chain links TRBV7-2 with TRBJ1-2; a possible D gene is TRBD1 (5 bases). Germline V CDR1 and CDR2: SGHTA, FQGNSA. The CDR3 contains 14 residues. Deletions cut 1 base from V and 4 bases from J, with 10 bases between. Supplemented by reference TRBV7-2 and TRBJ1-2, the full variable domain reads GAGVSQSPSNKVTEKGKDVELRCDPISGHTALYWYRQSLGQGLEFLIYFQGNSAPDKSGLPSDRFSAERTGGSVSTLTIQRTQQEDSAVYLCASSLDVRAYGYTFGSGTRLTVV.

V and J are TRBV7-9 and TRBJ2-5; TRBD2 matches 14 bases. The CDR3 has 17 residues. V trimming: 4 bases; J trimming: 3 bases; junction bases outside the gene matches: 7. Germline V gene sequence: CDR1 SEHNR, CDR2 FQNEAQ (reference sequence). The CDR3, as DNA: TGTGCCAGCAGCTCGACTAGCGGGGGGGCAGGAGAAGAGACCCAGTACTTC. This encodes CASSSTSGGAGEETQYF.

This clonotype came up a few times. The genes are TRBV6-5 and TRBJ2-4; D not resolved. This CDR3 is 14 amino acids long. V was shortened by 2 bases and J by 5 bases, with 10 bases between the two germline ends. Germline loops: CDR1 MNHEY, CDR2 SVGAGI. In DNA, the CDR3 is TGTGCCAGCAGTTACACGAGGCTGGAAAACATTCAGTACTTC. Encoded protein: CASSYTRLENIQYF.

In its sample, this clonotype was seen a few times. The V call is TRBV4-2, the J call TRBJ1-2, with a possible D match to TRBD1 (5 bases). Germline V CDR1 and CDR2: LGHNA, YNFKEQ. CDR3 length equals 15 residues. Trimming removed 0 bases from V and 3 bases from J, with 11 bases in between. The CDR3 coding sequence is TGTGCCAGCAGCCAAGATCTGGGGGTGGACTATGGCTACACCTTC. The encoded protein is CASSQDLGVDYGYTF.

J is TRBJ2-4 and V is TRBV5-1; D ambiguous. TRBJ2-7 matches the DNA end more closely, so the J call is doubtful. Per the germline V gene, CDR1 is SGHRS and CDR2 is YFSETQ. The CDR3 is 14 amino acids. In nucleotides, the CDR3 is TGCGCCAGCAGCTCTAACCGGCATGGAACCGAGCAGTACTTC. Translation: CASSSNRHGTEQYF.

This clonotype appeared a few times. The chain joins TRBV6-6 to TRBJ1-1, with 10 nucleotides matching TRBD1. Germline V CDR1 and CDR2: MNHNY, SVGAGI (reference sequence). J gave up 5 bases and V 1 base, and 4 bases lay outside the gene matches. This CDR3 contains 15 residues. Here the CDR3 reads CASSYWDRGNTEAFF. In DNA, the CDR3 is TGTGCCAGCAGTTACTGGGACAGGGGAAATACTGAAGCTTTCTTT.

The chain has TRBV18 and TRBJ1-2; 10 positions agree with TRBD1. The V gene's germline CDR1 is KGHSH and CDR2 LQKENI. This CDR3 is built from 15 residues. Trimming removed 5 bases from V and 11 bases from J; junction bases left unmatched: 14. CDR3 DNA: TGTGCCAGCTCAGGTACCTTCGGGACAGGGGTTAAGTACACCTTC. Protein sequence: CASSGTFGTGVKYTF. The full variable domain, rest sourced from reference TRBV18 and TRBJ1-2, is NAGVMQNPRHLVRRRGQEARLRCSPMKGHSHVYWYRQLPEEGLKFMVYLQKENIIDESGMPKERFSAEFPKEGPSILRIQQVVRGDSAAYFCASSGTFGTGVKYTFGSGTRLTVV.

The chain combines TRBV20-1 with TRBJ2-1; D possibly matches TRBD1 or TRBD2 (6 bases each). Trimming cost V 3 bases and J 10 bases, with 13 bases left between them. The CDR3 is 12 amino acids. The germline gives CDR1 DFQATT, CDR2 SNEGSKA (reference sequence). CDR3 sequence reads: CSASLGGREQFF. CDR3 nucleotide sequence: TGCAGTGCTAGCTTGGGGGGCCGGGAGCAGTTCTTC.

The gene calls are TRBV2 and TRBJ1-1; 8 bases line up with TRBD1. The CDR3 runs 13 residues. Germline trimming cut 7 bases from V and 5 bases from J; bases unmatched to any gene: 6. CDR1 and CDR2 from the germline V gene are SNHLY and FYNNEI. This chain's CDR3 is CASNRDRRTEAFF. The CDR3 coding sequence is TGTGCCAGCAACCGGGACAGGAGAACTGAAGCTTTCTTT. The whole variable domain, filled in from reference TRBV2 and TRBJ1-1, reads EPEVTQTPSHQVTQMGQEVILRCVPISNHLYFYWYRQILGQKVEFLVSFYNNEISEKSEIFDDQFSVERPDGSNFTLKIRSTKLEDSAMYFCASNRDRRTEAFFGQGTRLTVV.

This clonotype was counted between two and nine times. This chain links TRBV24-1 with TRBJ1-2, with TRBD1 identical over 8 bases. Per the germline V gene, CDR1 is KGHDR and CDR2 is SFDVKD. The CDR3 has 14 residues. The ends lost 7 bases at V and 7 bases at J; junction bases unmatched: 10. The CDR3 loop reads CATREGDRPSGYTF. The DNA for the CDR3 is TGTGCCACCAGGGAAGGGGACAGGCCCAGTGGCTACACCTTC.

In this sample, this clonotype turned up a few times. This rearrangement joins TRBV20-1 to TRBJ2-1, with 7 bases lining up with TRBD2. This CDR3 comprises 18 residues. J gave up 0 bases and V 1 base, and 12 bases lay outside the gene matches. From germline, CDR1 is DFQATT and CDR2 SNEGSKA (reference sequence). As DNA, the CDR3 is TGCAGTGCTAGAGTCAGCGGGGAACCCCGGAGCTCCTACAATGAGCAGTTCTTC. It yields the protein CSARVSGEPRSSYNEQFF.

This clonotype came up once. This CDR3 reads CASSQDKVDGPVADTQYF. CDR3 DNA sequence: TGCGCCAGCAGCCAAGATAAGGTTGACGGCCCCGTCGCAGATACGCAGTATTTT. V gene TRBV4-3 combines with J gene TRBJ2-3, with D unclear. V was trimmed by 0 bases and J by 4 bases, leaving 20 bases between them. Germline-derived CDR1 and CDR2 are LGHNA and YSLEER. CDR3 length: 18 residues.

This chain joins TRBV20-1 and TRBJ1-2; a weak D match, TRBD1 (6 bases). The CDR3 is made up of 15 amino acids. V was clipped by 3 bases and J by 5 bases, with 19 bases between them. Germline V gives CDR1 DFQATT, CDR2 SNEGSKA (reference sequence). The CDR3: CSARGGSEGQYGYTF. CDR3 in DNA: TGCAGTGCTAGGGGGGGATCGGAAGGACAGTATGGCTACACCTTC.

The genes are TRBV2 and TRBJ2-3, with TRBD2 matching over 11 bases. Trimming at V came to 6 bases and at J to 2 bases, leaving 7 bases not matched to a gene. The CDR3 runs 16 residues. Germline V CDR1 and CDR2: SNHLY, FYNNEI. Written as DNA, the CDR3 is TGTGCCAGCAGGGTGGGACTAGCGGAATTCACAGATACGCAGTATTTT. Its protein is CASRVGLAEFTDTQYF.

V is TRBV5-1 and J is TRBJ2-3; 12 bases fit TRBD2. V trimming: 4 bases; J trimming: 6 bases; junction bases outside the gene matches: 6. Germline lookup yields CDR1 SGHRS and CDR2 YFSETQ. The CDR3 sequence is 15 residues long. For the CDR3, the DNA is TGCGCCAGCAGCAGTCGGACTAGCGGGGCGGATACGCAGTATTTT. It translates to CASSSRTSGADTQYF.

This clonotype was counted between two and nine times. V is TRBV7-2 and J is TRBJ2-5, with D unclear. Trimming pared 1 base from V and 3 bases from J, leaving 9 bases between. The germline gives CDR1 SGHTA, CDR2 FQGNSA. The CDR3 runs to 14 residues. CDR3 region: CASSLDLNEETQYF. Written as DNA, the CDR3 is TGTGCCAGCAGCTTAGACTTGAATGAAGAGACCCAGTACTTC.

This clonotype was observed a few times. The chain couples TRBV12-3 or TRBV12-4 to TRBJ1-1; 8 positions agree with TRBD1. Unmatched junction bases numbered 5, after V lost 5 bases and J lost 3 bases. The CDR3 is made up of 14 amino acids. For the CDR3, the DNA is TGTGCCAGCAGTCATACAGGGGGGGACACTGAAGCTTTCTTT. Protein: CASSHTGGDTEAFF.

The chain combines TRBV5-5 with TRBJ2-1; 9 bases are a match to TRBD2. V lost 3 bases and J lost 7; bases outside the gene matches: 8. This CDR3 region has 15 residues. Germline V gene lookup returns CDR1 SGHKS and CDR2 YYEKEE (reference sequence). This CDR3 reads CASSWVIAGENEQFF. Here the CDR3 DNA reads TGTGCCAGCAGCTGGGTAATAGCGGGGGAAAATGAGCAGTTCTTC.

The V gene is TRBV20-1, the J gene TRBJ1-4, with D maybe TRBD1 (5 bases). Trimming removed 0 bases at V and 7 bases at J, with 9 bases between. The CDR3 sequence is 13 residues long. Germline values: CDR1 DFQATT, CDR2 SNEGSKA (reference sequence). The CDR3 region has the DNA TGCAGTGCTAGAGAGGCAGGGTTTGAAAAACTGTTTTTT. This sequence encodes CSAREAGFEKLFF.

This clonotype has a handful of counts. The chain uses TRBV10-2 and TRBJ1-4, with 7 bases identical to TRBD1. The J segment lost 3 bases and the V segment lost 9 bases, leaving 10 bases of the junction unmatched. This CDR3 is built from 15 residues. Germline CDR1 WSHSY, CDR2 SAAADI. The CDR3 DNA sequence: TGCGCCAGTACAAGGGGGCCGCAATCTAATGAAAAACTGTTTTTT. Its protein is CASTRGPQSNEKLFF.

This clonotype showed up just a few times. At one of its ends the junction is not consistent with the germline gene, which may arise from a read error. The V gene is TRBV4-1, the J gene TRBJ2-7, with 7 bases that match TRBD1. The CDR3 totals 16 residues. Germline V gene lookup returns CDR1 MGHRA and CDR2 YSYEKL. CDR3 region: CASSGVEGATAYEQYF. CDR3 nucleotide sequence: TGTGCCAGCTCCGGGGTCGAGGGGGCTACTGCCTACGAGCAGTACTTC.

This clonotype was detected a few times. The V gene is TRBV9, the J gene TRBJ2-7; D unresolved. Germline V gives CDR1 SGDLS, CDR2 YYNGEE. V lost 0 bases and J 6 bases, leaving 10 bases between the germline ends. The CDR3 consists of 13 residues. This CDR3 reads CASSVGGVGEQYF. The CDR3 DNA follows: TGTGCCAGCAGCGTAGGTGGGGTAGGCGAGCAGTACTTC.

Only a few counts were recorded for this clonotype. The chain combines TRBV7-9 with TRBJ1-1, with 9 bases fitting TRBD1. The ends lost 1 base at V and 7 bases at J; junction bases unmatched: 4. Per germline, CDR1 SEHNR and CDR2 FQNEAQ (reference sequence). This CDR3 is 14 amino acids long. The CDR3 nucleotides read TGTGCCAGCAGCTTAGGACAGGGGGATAGTGAAGCTTTCTTT. Residues: CASSLGQGDSEAFF. The full variable domain, its missing parts supplied by reference TRBV7-9 and TRBJ1-1, is DTGVSQNPRHKITKRGQNVTFRCDPISEHNRLYWYRQTLGQGPEFLTYFQNEAQLEKSRLLSDRFSAERPKGSFSTLEIQRTEQGDSAMYLCASSLGQGDSEAFFGQGTRLTVV.

The rearrangement uses TRBV4-3 and TRBJ2-3, with 7 bases lining up with TRBD2. Germline loops: CDR1 LGHNA, CDR2 YSLEER. This CDR3 spans 16 amino acids. V gave up 0 bases and J gave up 5 bases; unmatched junction bases: 8. For the CDR3, the DNA is TGCGCCAGCAGCCAAGATTGGGAGGGGACGATAGATACGCAGTATTTT. Its protein product is CASSQDWEGTIDTQYF.